Following are 7 T cell receptor beta chains from one sample sequenced in a study of beta chain features in type 1 diabetes. Every isolated RNA sample was fully reverse transcribed, so sequencing captured expressed TCRB transcripts. TCRdb keeps only in-frame clones here, not all; method: immunoSEQ multiplex PCR. The sample has some 220,000 clones, approximately 10% seen once; the top ten hold approximately 1.3%. What was sequenced was central memory CD4+ T cells from blood. The receptor source for this set is a man aged 18-30 years in good health.

This clone was counted a few times. The chain employs TRBV7-9 and TRBJ1-5; a weak D match, TRBD1 (5 bases). The CDR3 extends over 14 amino acids. Germline V gives CDR1 SEHNR, CDR2 FQNEAQ (reference sequence). The V end was cut by 0 bases, the J end by 2 bases, with 5 bases between. Here the CDR3 reads CASSLAGGNQPQHF. Written as DNA, the CDR3 is TGTGCCAGCAGCTTAGCAGGGGGCAATCAGCCCCAGCATTTT.

The chain recombines TRBV5-4 with TRBJ1-1, with a possible D match to TRBD1 (6 bases). The CDR3 sequence is 16 residues long. Trimming shortened V by 4 bases and J by 4 bases, and 20 bases separated the two germline ends. CDR1 is SGHNT and CDR2 is YYREEE in the germline V gene (reference sequence). CDR3 loop: CASSPGQRAGATEAFF. The DNA of the CDR3 is TGTGCCAGCAGCCCTGGACAGAGAGCGGGTGCCACTGAAGCTTTCTTT.

V and J are TRBV7-2 and TRBJ2-4; perhaps TRBD2 as D (5 bases). Germline CDR1 and CDR2: SGHTA and FQGNSA. V dropped 5 bases and J dropped 6 bases, with 14 bases sitting between them. This CDR3 spans 14 amino acids. CDR3 region: CASSLGLVGNIQYF. CDR3 nucleotide sequence: TGTGCCAGCAGCCTTGGACTCGTTGGAAACATTCAGTACTTC.

In regard to this clone: A read error is the likely source, as a far larger clone sits one nucleotide away. The V and J genes are TRBV5-4 and TRBJ2-5; no clear D. CDR3 length: 13 amino acids. V was pared by 0 bases and J by 4 bases, with 7 bases between. The V gene's germline CDR1 is SGHNT and CDR2 YYREEE (reference sequence). Written as DNA, the CDR3 is TGTGCCAGCAGCTTGGGGCCTGTAGAGACCCAGTACTTC. Translating it yields CASSLGPVETQYF. The full variable domain, completed using reference TRBV5-4 and TRBJ2-5, is ETGVTQSPTHLIKTRGQQVTLRCSSQSGHNTVSWYQQALGQGPQFIFQYYREEENGRGNFPPRFSGLQFPNYSSELNVNALELDDSALYLCASSLGPVETQYFGPGTRLLVL.

The chain couples TRBV14 to TRBJ2-1; no definite D call. V dropped 7 bases and J dropped 1 base, with 11 bases sitting between them. This CDR3 is 14 amino acids long. In germline, CDR1 is SGHDN, CDR2 FVKESK. CDR3 loop: CASNLGSSYNEQFF. The CDR3 DNA sequence: TGTGCCAGCAACCTGGGATCTTCCTACAATGAGCAGTTCTTC.

V usage is TRBV2 and J usage is TRBJ1-2; unclear D gene. This CDR3 is 14 amino acids long. Germline V gene data show CDR1 as SNHLY and CDR2 as FYNNEI. V lost 7 bases and J 5 bases, leaving 17 bases between the germline ends. CDR3 coding DNA: TGTGCCAGCAATCGGATCCCCCTGGAGTATGGCTACACCTTC. Residues: CASNRIPLEYGYTF.

This clone was detected ten times or more. The genes are TRBV29-1 and TRBJ1-1; 7 bases match TRBD1. Per germline, CDR1 SQVTM and CDR2 ANQGSEA. The CDR3 runs 13 residues. V gave up 7 bases and J gave up 2 bases; unmatched junction bases: 7. The CDR3 here is CSALQGTNTEAFF. The DNA of the CDR3 is TGCAGCGCTTTACAGGGGACCAACACTGAAGCTTTCTTT. Looking up the rest from reference TRBV29-1 and TRBJ1-1 gives the full variable domain: SAVISQKPSRDICQRGTSLTIQCQVDSQVTMMFWYRQQPGQSLTLIATANQGSEATYESGFVIDKFPISRPNLTFSTLTVSNMSPEDSSIYLCSALQGTNTEAFFGQGTRLTVV.